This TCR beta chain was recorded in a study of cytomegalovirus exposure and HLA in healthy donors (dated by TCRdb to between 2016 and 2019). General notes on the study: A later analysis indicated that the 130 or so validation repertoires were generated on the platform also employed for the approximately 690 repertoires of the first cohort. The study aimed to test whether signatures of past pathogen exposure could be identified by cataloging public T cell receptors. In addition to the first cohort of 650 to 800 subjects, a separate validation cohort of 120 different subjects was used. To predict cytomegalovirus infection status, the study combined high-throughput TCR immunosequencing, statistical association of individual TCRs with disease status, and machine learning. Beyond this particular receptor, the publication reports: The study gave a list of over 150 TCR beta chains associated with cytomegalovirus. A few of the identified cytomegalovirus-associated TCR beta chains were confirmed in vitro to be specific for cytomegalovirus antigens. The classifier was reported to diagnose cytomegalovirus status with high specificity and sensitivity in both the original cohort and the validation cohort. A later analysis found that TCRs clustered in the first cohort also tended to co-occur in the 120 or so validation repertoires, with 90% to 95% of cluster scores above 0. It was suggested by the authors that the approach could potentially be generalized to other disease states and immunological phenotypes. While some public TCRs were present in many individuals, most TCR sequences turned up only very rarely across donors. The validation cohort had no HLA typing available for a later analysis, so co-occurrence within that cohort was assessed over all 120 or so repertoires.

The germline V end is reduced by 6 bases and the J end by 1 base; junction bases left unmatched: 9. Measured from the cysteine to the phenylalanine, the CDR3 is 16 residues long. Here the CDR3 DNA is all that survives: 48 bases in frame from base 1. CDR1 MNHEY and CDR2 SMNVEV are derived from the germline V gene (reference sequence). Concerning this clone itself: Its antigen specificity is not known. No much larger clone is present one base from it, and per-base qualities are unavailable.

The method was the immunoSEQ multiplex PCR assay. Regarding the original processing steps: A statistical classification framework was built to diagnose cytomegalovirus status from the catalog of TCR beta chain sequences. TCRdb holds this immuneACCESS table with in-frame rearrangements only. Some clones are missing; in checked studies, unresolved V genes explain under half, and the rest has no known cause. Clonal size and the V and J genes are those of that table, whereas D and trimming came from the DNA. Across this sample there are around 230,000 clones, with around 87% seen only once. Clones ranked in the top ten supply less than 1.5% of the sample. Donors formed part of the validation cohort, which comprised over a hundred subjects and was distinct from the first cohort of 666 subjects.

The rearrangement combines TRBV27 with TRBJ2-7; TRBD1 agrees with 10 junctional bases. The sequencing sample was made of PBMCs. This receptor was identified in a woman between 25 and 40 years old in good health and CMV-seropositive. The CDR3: CASRRPGTGVSYEQYF. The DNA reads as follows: TGTGCCAGCAGGCGTCCCGGGACAGGGGTTTCCTACGAGCAGTACTTC.